Each of the 26 T cell receptor beta chains below was sequenced from the same sample in a study of control samples from healthy donors and cancer patients. Generated by immunoSEQ multiplex PCR, the TCRdb table keeps only in-frame clones and is missing some. Among 70,000 to 85,000 clones listed, about nine tenths were seen once. Sequencing used blood. The receptors originated from a man over 45 in good health.

This clone occurred once. The CDR3 DNA sequence: TGCGCCAGCAGCTTTAGGACAGGCGGCTCTGGAAACACCATATATTTT. Its protein product is CASSFRTGGSGNTIYF. The chain uses TRBV5-1 and TRBJ1-3; TRBD1 matches 7 bases. The J segment lost 0 bases and the V segment lost 2 bases, leaving 5 bases of the junction unmatched. CDR3 size: 16 residues. Germline values: CDR1 SGHRS, CDR2 YFSETQ.

The J gene is TRBJ2-3, the V gene TRBV19; the match to TRBD2 covers 16 bases. The CDR3 extends over 18 amino acids. Per germline, CDR1 LNHDA and CDR2 SQIVND (reference sequence). Germline trimming cut 5 bases from V and 8 bases from J; bases unmatched to any gene: 13. The CDR3 nucleotides are TGTGCCAGTAGTGGGATGGGGACTAGCGGGGGGGCCGGAGGTACGCAGTATTTT. Translated: CASSGMGTSGGAGGTQYF. The complete variable domain, with remaining parts taken from reference TRBV19 and TRBJ2-3, reads DGGITQSPKYLFRKEGQNVTLSCEQNLNHDAMYWYRQDPGQGLRLIYYSQIVNDFQKGDIAEGYSVSREKKESFPLTVTSAQKNPTAFYLCASSGMGTSGGAGGTQYFGPGTRLTVL.

The gene calls are TRBV5-5 and TRBJ1-4; D is unclear. This CDR3 spans 14 amino acids. Germline V lookup: CDR1 SGHKS, CDR2 YYEKEE (reference sequence). The V and J ends lost 4 bases and 10 bases respectively, with 17 bases between them. CDR3 region: CASSIRHEGPKLFF. The CDR3 nucleotides are TGTGCCAGCAGCATTAGGCATGAGGGCCCAAAACTGTTTTTT.

The chain recombines TRBV19 with TRBJ1-5; D is unresolved. The V and J ends lost 5 bases and 3 bases respectively, with 17 bases between them. CDR1 LNHDA and CDR2 SQIVND come from the germline V gene (reference sequence). This CDR3 region has 16 residues. Here the CDR3 reads CASSVHRAASNQPQHF. The CDR3 DNA is TGTGCCAGTAGTGTTCACCGGGCAGCCTCCAATCAGCCCCAGCATTTT. Together with reference TRBV19 and TRBJ1-5, the CDR3 gives the full variable domain: DGGITQSPKYLFRKEGQNVTLSCEQNLNHDAMYWYRQDPGQGLRLIYYSQIVNDFQKGDIAEGYSVSREKKESFPLTVTSAQKNPTAFYLCASSVHRAASNQPQHFGDGTRLSIL.

The chain uses TRBV19 and TRBJ1-1; perhaps TRBD1 as D (5 bases). This CDR3 region has 16 residues. The V gene's germline CDR1 is LNHDA and CDR2 SQIVND (reference sequence). The V gene lost 7 bases and the J gene lost 1 base, with 19 bases spanning the gap. The CDR3 DNA is TGTGCCAGTACCTCCCGAGGCCCGACAGCGAACACTGAAGCTTTCTTT. Translated, it gives CASTSRGPTANTEAFF.

This clone was counted a few times. The chain has TRBV12-3 or TRBV12-4 and TRBJ1-2; D remains ambiguous. V was shortened by 5 bases and J by 1 base, with 8 bases between the two germline ends. This CDR3 has 13 amino acids. CDR3 protein: CASSVKGNYGYTF. The CDR3 DNA reads as TGTGCCAGCAGTGTTAAGGGTAACTATGGCTACACCTTC.

The V and J genes are TRBV10-2 and TRBJ2-1, with D hard to call. This CDR3 region has 15 residues. CDR1 and CDR2 (germline): WSHSY, SAAADI. Trimming took off 0 bases at V and 4 bases at J, with 10 bases between the two ends. This CDR3 is CASSESWEGYNEQFF. The CDR3, as DNA: TGCGCCAGCAGTGAGTCTTGGGAAGGTTACAATGAGCAGTTCTTC.

The chain has TRBV27 and TRBJ1-6; possible D gene TRBD1, 6 bases. V lost 6 bases, J lost 4 bases, and 19 bases lay in between. The CDR3 runs 17 residues. The germline CDR1 and CDR2 sequences are MNHEY and SMNVEV (reference sequence). The CDR3 loop reads CASSLSGRGAYNSPLHF. CDR3 sequence (DNA): TGTGCCAGCAGCCTATCCGGCAGGGGAGCTTATAATTCACCCCTCCACTTT.

This clone was picked up one time. The V gene is TRBV19, the J gene TRBJ1-5; the D is unclear. Germline V gives CDR1 LNHDA, CDR2 SQIVND (reference sequence). The CDR3 totals 14 residues. The V end was cut by 1 base, the J end by 3 bases, with 7 bases between. In nucleotides, the CDR3 is TGTGCCAGTAGTATAGTTTACAACAATCAGCCCCAGCATTTT. It specifies CASSIVYNNQPQHF.

DNA for the CDR3: TGTGCCAGCAGTGGACAGATGGCCACCATATATTTT. Translation: CASSGQMATIYF. The chain joins TRBV6-1 to TRBJ1-3; possibly TRBD1 for D (5 bases). Germline values: CDR1 MNHNS, CDR2 SASEGT. Deletions cut 4 bases from V and 9 bases from J, with 10 bases between. CDR3 length: 12 amino acids.

This chain connects TRBV11-2 to TRBJ1-1; D unresolved. Germline V CDR1 and CDR2: SGHAT, FQNNGV. Trimming cost V 1 base and J 2 bases, with 8 bases left between them. The CDR3 sequence is 14 residues long. CDR3 in amino acids: CASSLGLSNTEAFF. CDR3 nucleotides: TGTGCCAGCAGCTTAGGACTTTCCAACACTGAAGCTTTCTTT.

This chain joins TRBV25-1 and TRBJ1-1; TRBD1 might be the D (6 bases). V gave up 4 bases and J gave up 2 bases, with 14 bases separating them. This CDR3 has 15 amino acids. Germline V gene data show CDR1 as MGHDK and CDR2 as SYGVNS. CDR3 residues: CASSAKTGHNTEAFF. In DNA, the CDR3 is TGTGCCAGCAGTGCGAAGACGGGACATAACACTGAAGCTTTCTTT.

CDR3 loop: CAIGSSGGWRETQYF. The CDR3 DNA reads as TGTGCCATCGGGTCTAGCGGGGGGTGGAGGGAGACCCAGTACTTC. This chain uses TRBV10-3 with TRBJ2-5, with 11 bases identical to TRBD2. This CDR3 has 15 residues. V was clipped by 8 bases and J by 5 bases; unmatched bases: 10. Germline values: CDR1 ENHRY, CDR2 SYGVKD.

CDR3 coding DNA: TGTGCCATATTAGAGGCTGGAAACACCATATATTTT. This sequence encodes CAILEAGNTIYF. The V gene is TRBV7-9, the J gene TRBJ1-3; D unresolved. The germline gives CDR1 SEHNR, CDR2 FQNEAQ (reference sequence). V lost 10 bases and J 2 bases, leaving 9 bases between the germline ends. The length of the CDR3 is 12 residues.

The V call is TRBV4-3, the J call TRBJ1-5, with D possibly matching TRBD1 (5 bases). Trimming took off 0 bases at V and 12 bases at J, with 12 bases between the two ends. The germline V gene encodes CDR1 LGHNA and CDR2 YSLEER. The CDR3 consists of 13 residues. The CDR3 nucleotides read TGCGCCAGCAGCCAAGATCTAGGGGACGGCCAGCATTTT. This codes for CASSQDLGDGQHF.

The chain recombines TRBV14 with TRBJ2-3; 8 bases map to TRBD2. Germline V gene sequence: CDR1 SGHDN, CDR2 FVKESK. J was trimmed by 3 bases and V by 4 bases; bases with no gene match: 12. The CDR3 runs to 17 residues. CDR3 coding DNA: TGTGCCAGCAGCCTCCCTTCTGGGCGGGGGGATACAGATACGCAGTATTTT. The encoded protein is CASSLPSGRGDTDTQYF.

The chain links TRBV4-1 to TRBJ2-5, with 7 bases that match TRBD2. V dropped 5 bases and J dropped 4; count of bases not matched to a gene: 4. Per germline, CDR1 MGHRA and CDR2 YSYEKL. The CDR3 is 13 amino acids. The CDR3 region has the DNA TGCGCCAGCAGCGCCCGCGGGGGAGAGACCCAGTACTTC. Protein: CASSARGGETQYF.

The chain is built from TRBV4-2 and TRBJ1-5, with D uncertain. This CDR3 is built from 17 residues. CDR1 LGHNA and CDR2 YNFKEQ come from the germline V gene. Trimming shortened V by 1 base and J by 4 bases, and 17 bases separated the two germline ends. CDR3 nucleotides: TGTGCCAGCAGCCAAGGTCTTCGGGCAGGAGGAAATCAGCCCCAGCATTTT. Translating it yields CASSQGLRAGGNQPQHF.

This clone is a singleton in its sample. This chain joins TRBV5-1 and TRBJ1-1; TRBD1 agrees at 12 bases. The CDR3 totals 15 residues. The V and J ends lost 3 bases and 5 bases, in that order; junction bases with no gene match: 5. The germline V gene has CDR1 SGHRS and CDR2 YFSETQ. Written as DNA, the CDR3 is TGCGCCAGCAGCTGGGGACAGGGGGCTAAAACTGAAGCTTTCTTT. Translation: CASSWGQGAKTEAFF.

This clone was detected only once. The chain couples TRBV30 to TRBJ2-2; D is possibly TRBD2 (5 bases). Germline assignment: CDR1 GTSNPN and CDR2 SVGIG (reference sequence). Trimming removed 4 bases from V and 1 base from J, with 13 bases in between. The CDR3 is made up of 15 amino acids. The CDR3 region has the DNA TGTGCCTGGAATTCGGGAAACGGGAACACCGGGGAGCTGTTTTTT. It specifies CAWNSGNGNTGELFF. The full variable domain, its missing parts supplied by reference TRBV30 and TRBJ2-2, is SQTIHQWPATLVQPVGSPLSLECTVEGTSNPNLYWYRQAAGRGLQLLFYSVGIGQISSEVPQNLSASRPQDRQFILSSKKLLLSDSGFYLCAWNSGNGNTGELFFGEGSRLTVL.

The rearrangement uses TRBV3-1 (or the pseudogene TRBV3-2) and TRBJ1-5; TRBD1 aligns across 9 bases. Germline V gene sequence: CDR1 LGHDT, CDR2 YNNKEL (reference sequence). Trimming at V came to 2 bases and at J to 5 bases, leaving 1 base not matched to a gene. The CDR3 is 14 residues long. CDR3 nucleotide sequence: TGTGCCAGCAGCCAATGGACAGGGGATCAGCCCCAGCATTTT. Amino acids: CASSQWTGDQPQHF.

The chain carries TRBV5-6 and TRBJ1-3; no clear D gene. Germline V gene lookup returns CDR1 SGHDT and CDR2 YYEEEE. The CDR3 spans 15 residues. V lost 1 base and J 4 bases, leaving 12 bases between the germline ends. The DNA for the CDR3 is TGTGCCAGCAGCTTGTTTGGGCCCCACGGAAACACCATATATTTT. It codes for CASSLFGPHGNTIYF.

The chain links TRBV9 to TRBJ1-1, with unresolved D. V lost 0 bases and J 5 bases, leaving 11 bases between the germline ends. Germline V gives CDR1 SGDLS, CDR2 YYNGEE. The CDR3 runs to 14 residues. This chain's CDR3 is CASSVATLGTEAFF. CDR3 DNA: TGTGCCAGCAGCGTAGCTACTTTGGGGACTGAAGCTTTCTTT.

The chain recombines TRBV10-1 with TRBJ2-2, with 8 nucleotides matching TRBD2. CDR1 is WNHNN, CDR2 SYGVQD, per germline (reference sequence). The CDR3 sequence is 12 residues long. J was trimmed by 7 bases and V by 6 bases; bases with no gene match: 1. The CDR3 loop reads CASSLAGGELFF. The CDR3 DNA reads TGCGCCAGCAGCCTAGCGGGCGGGGAGCTGTTTTTT.

The gene calls are TRBV14 and TRBJ2-7, with D unresolved. The germline V gene has CDR1 SGHDN and CDR2 FVKESK. The CDR3 contains 12 residues. The V end lost 2 bases, the J end lost 9 bases, and 11 bases lay between the germline ends. CDR3: CASSQFMVGQYF. For the CDR3, the DNA is TGTGCCAGCAGCCAATTTATGGTAGGGCAGTACTTC.

The chain employs TRBV18 and TRBJ1-5; D is undetermined. V was shortened by 3 bases and J by 6 bases, with 9 bases between the two germline ends. Germline CDR1 KGHSH, CDR2 LQKENI. The CDR3 extends over 13 amino acids. The CDR3 spells CASSPVVGQPQHF. CDR3 nucleotide sequence: TGTGCCAGCTCACCCGTCGTCGGTCAGCCCCAGCATTTT.